This T cell receptor beta chain was identified during a study of T cells in Graves' hyperthyroidism and ophthalmopathy. Graves' hyperthyroidism showing no ophthalmopathy progression within 18 months was considered stable. Newly diagnosed patients aged 18 to 65 had hyperthyroidism of under 2 months' duration. Patients with uncontrolled infections, other autoimmune diseases, pregnancy or lactation were excluded. The CDR3 is 12 amino acids. CDR1 is MNHNS and CDR2 is SASEGT in the germline V gene. Trimming removed 3 bases at V and 5 bases at J, with 7 bases between. Study outcomes and limitations: Appearing also in blood were most of the thyroid clonotypes expanded above 0.001.

There were TCR beta CDR3 regions amplified from RNA transcripts. The HTBI primer set served for first-round RT-PCR of the TCR CDR3. TCRdb recomputed calls from the multiplex PCR reads with MiXCR, one row per CDR3 protein. The data contain around 450,000 distinct CDR3 sequences, around 16% of them seen just once; the ten biggest clones take up about 14%. Ten or more counts support this clonotype. Its antigen is as yet unknown. Sequenced sample: blood. The origin of this receptor is a woman aged 18-29 years with Graves' hyperthyroidism. This chain connects TRBV6-1 to TRBJ1-1; unclear D gene. The CDR3, as DNA: TGTGCCAGCAGTGATCGGGTTACTGAAGCTTTCTTT. Its protein product is CASSDRVTEAFF.